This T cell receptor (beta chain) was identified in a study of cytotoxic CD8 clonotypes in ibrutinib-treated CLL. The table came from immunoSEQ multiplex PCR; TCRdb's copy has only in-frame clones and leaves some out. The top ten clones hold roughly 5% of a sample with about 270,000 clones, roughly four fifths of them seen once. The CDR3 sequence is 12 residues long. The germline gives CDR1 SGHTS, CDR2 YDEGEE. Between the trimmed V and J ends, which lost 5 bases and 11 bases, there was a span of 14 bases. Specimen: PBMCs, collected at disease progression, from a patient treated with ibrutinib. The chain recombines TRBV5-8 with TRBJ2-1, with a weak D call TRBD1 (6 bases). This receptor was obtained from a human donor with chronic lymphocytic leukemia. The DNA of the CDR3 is TGTGCCAGCAGTCTTTTGCAGGGGAAGCAGTTCTTC. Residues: CASSLLQGKQFF.